This record looks at one T cell receptor (beta chain) sequence and its context. Its antigen remains unidentified. Only in-frame clones appear in the TCRdb table, and some are missing; sequencing was by immunoSEQ multiplex PCR. The sample yields 60,000 to 95,000 clones, around 87% seen once. Pooled together were second doses at about 4 or about 12 weeks. This CDR3 region has 13 residues. Per the germline V gene, CDR1 is MNHEY and CDR2 is SVGAGI. Trimming pared 6 bases from V and 5 bases from J, leaving 13 bases between. The entry originates in a study of T cell responses to AZD1222 COVID-19 vaccine. The study, taken as a whole, reports: Donors in the cohort were predominantly white British and more often female, and clonal diversity was possibly underestimated. Every sample of the repertoires postdated the peak T cell response. Variant regions that are unmutated are reportedly the target of nearly half of spike-specific TCRs.

The chain joins TRBV6-5 to TRBJ2-5, with a tentative D call TRBD2 (5 bases). The sequence was collected from an adult who received the AZD1222 COVID-19 vaccine. Specimen: peripheral blood, collected 28 days after the second AZD1222 dose. The CDR3 DNA reads TGTGCCAGCAGAGTTGAGGGCCAGGAGACCCAGTACTTC. Encoded protein: CASRVEGQETQYF.